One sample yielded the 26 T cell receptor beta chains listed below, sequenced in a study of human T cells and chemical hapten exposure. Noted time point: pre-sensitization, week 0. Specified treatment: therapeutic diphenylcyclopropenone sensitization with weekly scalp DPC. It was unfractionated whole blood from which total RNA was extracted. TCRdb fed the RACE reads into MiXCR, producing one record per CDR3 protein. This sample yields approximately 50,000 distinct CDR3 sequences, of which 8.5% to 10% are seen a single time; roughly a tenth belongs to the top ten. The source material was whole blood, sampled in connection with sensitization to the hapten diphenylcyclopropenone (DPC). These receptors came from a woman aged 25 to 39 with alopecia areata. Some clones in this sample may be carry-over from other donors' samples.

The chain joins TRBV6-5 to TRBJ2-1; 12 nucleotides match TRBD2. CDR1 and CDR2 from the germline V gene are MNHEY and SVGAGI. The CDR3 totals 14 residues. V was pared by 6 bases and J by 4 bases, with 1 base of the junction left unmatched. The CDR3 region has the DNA TGTGCCAGCAGGGGACTAGCGGGTTACAATGAGCAGTTCTTC. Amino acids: CASRGLAGYNEQFF.

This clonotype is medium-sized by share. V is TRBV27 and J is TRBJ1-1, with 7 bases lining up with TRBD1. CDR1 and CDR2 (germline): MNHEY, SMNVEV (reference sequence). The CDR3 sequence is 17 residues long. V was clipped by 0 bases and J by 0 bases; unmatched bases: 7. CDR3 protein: CASSLSPTGTLNTEAFF. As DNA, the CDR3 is TGTGCCAGCAGTTTATCTCCGACAGGGACTCTGAACACTGAAGCTTTCTTT.

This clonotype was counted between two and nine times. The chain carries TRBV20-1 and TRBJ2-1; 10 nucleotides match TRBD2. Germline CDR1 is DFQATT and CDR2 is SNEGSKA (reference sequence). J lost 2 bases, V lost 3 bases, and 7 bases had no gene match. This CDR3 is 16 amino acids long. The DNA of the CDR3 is TGCAGTGCTAGTTATAGCGGGGGGTCTCCCTACAATGAGCAGTTCTTC. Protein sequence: CSASYSGGSPYNEQFF.

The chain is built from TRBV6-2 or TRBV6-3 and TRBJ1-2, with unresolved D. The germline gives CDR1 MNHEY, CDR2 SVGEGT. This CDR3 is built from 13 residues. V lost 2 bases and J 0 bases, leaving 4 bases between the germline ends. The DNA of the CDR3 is TGTGCCAGCAGTTACGACACTAACTATGGCTACACCTTC. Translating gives CASSYDTNYGYTF.

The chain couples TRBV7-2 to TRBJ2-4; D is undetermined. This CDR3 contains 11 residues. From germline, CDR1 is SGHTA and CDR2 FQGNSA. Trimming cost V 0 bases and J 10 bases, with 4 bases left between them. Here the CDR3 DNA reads TGTGCCAGCAGCTTAGCCCAGATTCAGTACTTC. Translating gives CASSLAQIQYF.

DNA for the CDR3: TGTGCCAGCAGCCAGGGAGACAGGAGGAATTCACCCCTCCACTTT. Translated, it gives CASSQGDRRNSPLHF. V gene TRBV3-1 combines with J gene TRBJ1-6, with a possible D match to TRBD1 (6 bases). This CDR3 has 15 amino acids. Trimming pared 3 bases from V and 7 bases from J, leaving 13 bases between. Germline CDR1 LGHDT, CDR2 YNNKEL (reference sequence).

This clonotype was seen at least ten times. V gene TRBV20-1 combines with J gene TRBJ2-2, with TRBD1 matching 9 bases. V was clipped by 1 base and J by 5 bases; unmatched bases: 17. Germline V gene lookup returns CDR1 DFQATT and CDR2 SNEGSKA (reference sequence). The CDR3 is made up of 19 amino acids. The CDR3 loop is CSARVGVRSGTGITGELFF. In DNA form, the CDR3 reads TGCAGTGCTAGAGTCGGTGTGAGGTCTGGGACAGGGATAACCGGGGAGCTGTTTTTT.

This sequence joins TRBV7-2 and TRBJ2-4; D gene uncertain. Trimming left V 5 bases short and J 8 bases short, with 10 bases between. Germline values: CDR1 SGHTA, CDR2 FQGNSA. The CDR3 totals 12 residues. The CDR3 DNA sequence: TGTGCCAGCAGCCCCCCCAATGACATTCAGTACTTC. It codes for CASSPPNDIQYF.

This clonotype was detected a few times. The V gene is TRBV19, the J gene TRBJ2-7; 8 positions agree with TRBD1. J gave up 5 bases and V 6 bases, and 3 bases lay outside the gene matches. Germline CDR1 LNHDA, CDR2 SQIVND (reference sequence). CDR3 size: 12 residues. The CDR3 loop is CASSLGQDEQYF. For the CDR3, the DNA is TGTGCCAGTAGCTTGGGACAGGACGAGCAGTACTTC. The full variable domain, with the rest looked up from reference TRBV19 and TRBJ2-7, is DGGITQSPKYLFRKEGQNVTLSCEQNLNHDAMYWYRQDPGQGLRLIYYSQIVNDFQKGDIAEGYSVSREKKESFPLTVTSAQKNPTAFYLCASSLGQDEQYFGPGTRLTVT.

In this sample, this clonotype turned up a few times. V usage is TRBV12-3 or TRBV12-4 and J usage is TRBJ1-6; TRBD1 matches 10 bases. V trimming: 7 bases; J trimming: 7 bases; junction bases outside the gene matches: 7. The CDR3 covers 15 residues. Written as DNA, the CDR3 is TGTGCCAGCACCCGGGACAGGGGCGGGAATTCACCCCTCCACTTT. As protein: CASTRDRGGNSPLHF.

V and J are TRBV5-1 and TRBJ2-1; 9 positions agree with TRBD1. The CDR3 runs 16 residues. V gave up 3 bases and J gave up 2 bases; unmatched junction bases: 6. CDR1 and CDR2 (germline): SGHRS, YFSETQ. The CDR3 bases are TGCGCCAGCAGCTCAGGACAGGGGACCCCCTACAATGAGCAGTTCTTC. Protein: CASSSGQGTPYNEQFF.

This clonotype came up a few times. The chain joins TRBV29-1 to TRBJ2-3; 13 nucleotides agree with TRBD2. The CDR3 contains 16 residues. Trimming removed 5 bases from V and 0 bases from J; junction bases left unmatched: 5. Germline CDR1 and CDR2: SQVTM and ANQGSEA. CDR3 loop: CSVRTSGGSSTDTQYF. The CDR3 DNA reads TGCAGCGTTCGGACTAGCGGGGGTTCCAGCACAGATACGCAGTATTTT.

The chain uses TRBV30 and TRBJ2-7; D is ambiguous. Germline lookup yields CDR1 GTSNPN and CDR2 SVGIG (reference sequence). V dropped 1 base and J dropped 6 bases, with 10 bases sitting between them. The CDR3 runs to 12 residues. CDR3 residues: CAWSARSREQYF. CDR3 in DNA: TGTGCCTGGAGTGCCCGGTCCCGCGAGCAGTACTTC.

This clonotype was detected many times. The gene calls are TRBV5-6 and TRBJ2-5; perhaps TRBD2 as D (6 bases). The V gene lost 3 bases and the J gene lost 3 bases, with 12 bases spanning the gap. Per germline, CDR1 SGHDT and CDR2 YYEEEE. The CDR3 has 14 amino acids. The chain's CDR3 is CASSSPGDEETQYF. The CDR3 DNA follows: TGTGCCAGCAGCTCACCGGGGGACGAAGAGACCCAGTACTTC.

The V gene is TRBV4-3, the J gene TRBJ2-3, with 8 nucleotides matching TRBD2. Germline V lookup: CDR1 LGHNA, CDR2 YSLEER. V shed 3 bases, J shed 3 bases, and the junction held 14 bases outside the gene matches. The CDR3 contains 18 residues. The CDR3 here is CASSQGDYGGAGTDTQYF. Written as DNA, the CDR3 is TGCGCCAGCAGCCAGGGTGATTACGGGGGGGCCGGAACAGATACGCAGTATTTT.

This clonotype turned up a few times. In DNA, the CDR3 is TGCAGTGCTAGAAGGGACCGAACAACTAATGAAAAACTGTTTTTT. Its protein product is CSARRDRTTNEKLFF. The rearrangement uses TRBV20-1 and TRBJ1-4, with D tentatively TRBD1 (5 bases). The CDR3 contains 15 residues. Germline CDR1 DFQATT, CDR2 SNEGSKA (reference sequence). Deletions cut 2 bases from V and 0 bases from J, with 10 bases between.

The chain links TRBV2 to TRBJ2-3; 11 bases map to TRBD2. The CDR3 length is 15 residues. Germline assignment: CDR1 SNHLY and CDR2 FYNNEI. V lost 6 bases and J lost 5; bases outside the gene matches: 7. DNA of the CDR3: TGTGCCAGCAGGTTACTAGCGGGGGAGGGAGATACGCAGTATTTT. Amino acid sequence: CASRLLAGEGDTQYF.

In nucleotides, the CDR3 is TGTGCCACCAGCAGAGGAAATCCCAGCGGCTATGGCTACACCTTC. Amino acids: CATSRGNPSGYGYTF. The chain couples TRBV15 to TRBJ1-2, with D unresolved. Germline CDR1 reads LNHNV; CDR2 reads YYDKDF (reference sequence). The length of the CDR3 is 15 residues. Trimming stripped 1 base from V and 4 bases from J, with 13 bases between.

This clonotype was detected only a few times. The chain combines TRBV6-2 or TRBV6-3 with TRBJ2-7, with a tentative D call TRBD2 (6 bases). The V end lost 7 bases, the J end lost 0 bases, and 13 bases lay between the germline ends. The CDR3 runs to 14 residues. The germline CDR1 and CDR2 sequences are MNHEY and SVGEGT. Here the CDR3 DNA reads TGTGCCAGCAAGGCAGGGAGGAGCTCCTACGAGCAGTACTTC. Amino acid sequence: CASKAGRSSYEQYF.

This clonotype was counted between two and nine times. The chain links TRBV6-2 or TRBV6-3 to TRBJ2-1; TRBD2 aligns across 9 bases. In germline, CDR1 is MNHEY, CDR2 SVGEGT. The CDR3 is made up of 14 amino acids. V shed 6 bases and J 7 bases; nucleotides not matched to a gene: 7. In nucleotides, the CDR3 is TGTGCCAGCAGAGAAGCGGGGGGTAGGAATGAGCAGTTCTTC. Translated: CASREAGGRNEQFF.

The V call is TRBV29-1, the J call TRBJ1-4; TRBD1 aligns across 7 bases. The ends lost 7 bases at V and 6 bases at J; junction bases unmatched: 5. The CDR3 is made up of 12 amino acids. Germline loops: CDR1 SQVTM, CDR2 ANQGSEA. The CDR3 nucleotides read TGCAGCGCCCGACAGGGCGATGAAAAACTGTTTTTT. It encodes CSARQGDEKLFF.

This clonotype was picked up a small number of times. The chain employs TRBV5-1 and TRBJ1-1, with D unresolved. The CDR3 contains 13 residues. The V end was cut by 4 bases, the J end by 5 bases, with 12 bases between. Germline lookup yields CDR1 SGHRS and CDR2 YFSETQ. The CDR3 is CASSPFMRTEAFF. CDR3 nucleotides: TGCGCCAGCAGCCCGTTTATGCGAACTGAAGCTTTCTTT.

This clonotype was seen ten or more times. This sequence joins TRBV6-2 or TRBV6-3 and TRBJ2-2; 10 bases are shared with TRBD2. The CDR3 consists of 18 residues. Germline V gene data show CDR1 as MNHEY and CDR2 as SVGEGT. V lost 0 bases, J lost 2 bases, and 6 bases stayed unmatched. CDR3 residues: CASSYSTSGGANTGELFF. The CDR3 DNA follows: TGTGCCAGCAGTTACTCGACAAGCGGGGGGGCCAACACCGGGGAGCTGTTTTTT.

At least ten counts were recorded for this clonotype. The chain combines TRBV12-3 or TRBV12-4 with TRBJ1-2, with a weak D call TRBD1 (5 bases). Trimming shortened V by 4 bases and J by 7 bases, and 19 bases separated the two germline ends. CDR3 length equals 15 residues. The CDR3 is CASSSGYGQGRGYTF. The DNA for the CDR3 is TGTGCCAGCAGTTCGGGGTACGGGCAGGGCCGTGGCTACACCTTC.

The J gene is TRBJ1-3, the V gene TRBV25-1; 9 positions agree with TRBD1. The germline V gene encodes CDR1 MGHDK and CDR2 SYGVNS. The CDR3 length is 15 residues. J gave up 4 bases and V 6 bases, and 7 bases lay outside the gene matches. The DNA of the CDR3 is TGTGCCAGCAGCCAGACAGGGACAGGGGGAAACACCATATATTTT. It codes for CASSQTGTGGNTIYF.

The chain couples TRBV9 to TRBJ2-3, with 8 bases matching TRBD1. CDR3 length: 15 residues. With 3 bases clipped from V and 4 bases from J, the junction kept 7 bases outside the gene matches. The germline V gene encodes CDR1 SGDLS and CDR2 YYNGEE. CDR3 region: CASSAGQGGPDTQYF. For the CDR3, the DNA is TGTGCCAGCAGCGCCGGACAGGGCGGTCCAGATACGCAGTATTTT.